Following are 5 T cell receptor beta chains from one sample sequenced in a study of shared clonotypes between healthy human individuals (dated by TCRdb to 2018 to 2020). The library was produced with the immunoSEQ multiplex PCR assay. Not all clones reach the TCRdb copy of this immuneACCESS table, which keeps in-frame sequences only. Checked studies attribute under half of the gap to unresolved V genes and leave the rest unexplained. Recorded for this sample are 2.3 million or so clones; 80% to 95% of them occurred a single time. Jointly, the top ten make up 0.3% to 0.4% of the sample. Sequencing was performed on naive CD4+ T cells from PBMCs. The cell subset or site label, read with the paper, signifies: CD45RA+ positively selected. The origin of the receptors is a young man in good health. Some clones in this sample may be carry-over from other donors' samples.

The CDR3 region is CASSGDRGTQYF. In DNA form, the CDR3 reads TGTGCCAGCAGTGGGGACAGGGGGACCCAGTACTTC. The V call is TRBV2, the J call TRBJ2-5; 10 positions match TRBD1. V lost 4 bases, J lost 7 bases, and 0 bases stayed unmatched. This CDR3 has 12 amino acids. The V gene's germline CDR1 is SNHLY and CDR2 FYNNEI.

This chain uses TRBV11-2 with TRBJ2-5; the D gene is possibly TRBD1 (5 bases). The CDR3 runs to 13 residues. V lost 5 bases, J lost 2 bases, and 9 bases lay in between. Per the germline V gene, CDR1 is SGHAT and CDR2 is FQNNGV. The DNA for the CDR3 is TGTGCCAGCAGCGTTGGACATCAAGAGACCCAGTACTTC. Translation gives CASSVGHQETQYF.

V usage is TRBV12-5 and J usage is TRBJ1-1; D remains unclear. The CDR3 loop spans 14 amino acids. The V and J ends lost 5 bases and 4 bases respectively, with 14 bases between them. Germline V gives CDR1 LGHNT, CDR2 FRNRAP. CDR3 bases: TGTGCTAGTGGTCCTGACATCTCTTTCACTGAAGCTTTCTTT. Protein product: CASGPDISFTEAFF.

V gene TRBV7-9 combines with J gene TRBJ2-7, with a possible D match to TRBD2 (6 bases). Germline assignment: CDR1 SEHNR and CDR2 FQNEAQ (reference sequence). This CDR3 is built from 13 residues. The V end was cut by 4 bases, the J end by 6 bases, with 13 bases between. The CDR3 coding sequence is TGTGCCAGCAGCTACCGGGAGCTCCGCGAGCAGTACTTC. This sequence encodes CASSYRELREQYF.

This chain uses TRBV28 with TRBJ2-7; 9 bases agree with TRBD1. This CDR3 has 15 residues. Trimming removed 8 bases from V and 2 bases from J; junction bases left unmatched: 10. Germline CDR1 MDHEN, CDR2 SYDVKM. The CDR3 DNA reads TGTGCCAGCGGGGGCGCCGGGACAGGGACCTACGAGCAGTACTTC. Amino acid sequence: CASGGAGTGTYEQYF.